This record concerns one T cell receptor (beta chain) sequence. Antigen unknown. The read is 3 residues too short to cover the CDR3 end, so that end is filled in from the germline J gene. TCRdb's copy holds only in-frame clones and misses some; the assay was immunoSEQ multiplex PCR. This table lists 39,000 or so clones. The data were taken from a study of T cells in women clearing cervical HPV infection. The wider study: For cases, blood was sampled a median around 150 days after lesion detection, interquartile range roughly 80 to 220 days.

Study results and caveats: Associations may precede or follow infection; HPV-specific or memory T cells were not isolated.

HPV was found by MY09/MY11 PCR and dot-blot genotyping. With 4 bases clipped from V and 3 bases from J, the junction kept 3 bases outside the gene matches. The germline gives CDR1 DFQATT, CDR2 SNEGSKA (reference sequence). The CDR3 extends over 14 amino acids. The chain is built from TRBV20-1 and TRBJ2-5; TRBD2 matches at 12 bases. The TCR comes from a woman aged 18 to 75 with a cervical HPV16 infection that either progressed to CIN3+ or cleared (not recorded which). The sequenced material came from blood buffy coat. Incomplete CDR3 DNA: TGCAGTGCTACTAGCGGGAGGGCCAAAGAGACC. Amino acids: CSATSGRAKET. The whole CDR3 protein reads CSATSGRAKETQYF.